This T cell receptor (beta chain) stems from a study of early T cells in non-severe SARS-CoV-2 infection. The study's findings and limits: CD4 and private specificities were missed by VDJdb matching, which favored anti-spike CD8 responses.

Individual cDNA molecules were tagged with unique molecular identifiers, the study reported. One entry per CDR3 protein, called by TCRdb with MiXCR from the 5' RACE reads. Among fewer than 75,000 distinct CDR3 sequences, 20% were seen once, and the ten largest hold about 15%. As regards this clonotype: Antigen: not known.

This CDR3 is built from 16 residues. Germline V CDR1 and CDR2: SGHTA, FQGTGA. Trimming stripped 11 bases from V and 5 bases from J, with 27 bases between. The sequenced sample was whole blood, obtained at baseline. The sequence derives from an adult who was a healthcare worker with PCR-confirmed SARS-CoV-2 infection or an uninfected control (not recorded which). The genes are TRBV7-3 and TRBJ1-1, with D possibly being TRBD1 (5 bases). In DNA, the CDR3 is TGTGCCCGGCCTGCCCAGGGTCGTTGGGTTGGGACTGAAGCTTTCTTT. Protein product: CARPAQGRWVGTEAFF.